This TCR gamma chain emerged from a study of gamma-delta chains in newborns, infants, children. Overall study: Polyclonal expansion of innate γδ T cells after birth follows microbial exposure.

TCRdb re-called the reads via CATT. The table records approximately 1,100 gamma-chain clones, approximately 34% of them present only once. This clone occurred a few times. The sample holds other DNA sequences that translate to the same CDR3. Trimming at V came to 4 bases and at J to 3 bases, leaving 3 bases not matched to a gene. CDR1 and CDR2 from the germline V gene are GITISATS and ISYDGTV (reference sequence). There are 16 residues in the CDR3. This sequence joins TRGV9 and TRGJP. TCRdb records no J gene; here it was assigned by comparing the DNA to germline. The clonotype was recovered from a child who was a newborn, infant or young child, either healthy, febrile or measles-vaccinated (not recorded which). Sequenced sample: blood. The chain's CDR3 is CALWDQQELGKKIKVF. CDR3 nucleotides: TGTGCCTTGTGGGACCAGCAAGAGTTGGGCAAAAAAATCAAGGTATTT.